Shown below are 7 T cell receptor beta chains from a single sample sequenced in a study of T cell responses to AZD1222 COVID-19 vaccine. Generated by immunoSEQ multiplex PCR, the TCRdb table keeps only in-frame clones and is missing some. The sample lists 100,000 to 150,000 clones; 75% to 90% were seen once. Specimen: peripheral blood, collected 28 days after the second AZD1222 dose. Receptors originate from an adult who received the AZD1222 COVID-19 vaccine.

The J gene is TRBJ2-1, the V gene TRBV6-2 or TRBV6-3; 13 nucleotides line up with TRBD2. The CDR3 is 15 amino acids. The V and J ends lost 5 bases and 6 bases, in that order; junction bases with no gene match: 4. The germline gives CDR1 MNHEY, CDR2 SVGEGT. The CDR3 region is CASSRGLAGVNEQFF. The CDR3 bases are TGTGCCAGCAGTCGTGGACTAGCGGGGGTCAATGAGCAGTTCTTC.

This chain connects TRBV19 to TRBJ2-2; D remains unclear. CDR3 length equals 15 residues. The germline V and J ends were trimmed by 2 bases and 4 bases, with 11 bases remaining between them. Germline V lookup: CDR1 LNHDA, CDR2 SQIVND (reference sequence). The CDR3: CASSIPEASTGELFF. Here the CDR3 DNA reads TGTGCCAGTAGTATACCAGAGGCTTCCACCGGGGAGCTGTTTTTT.

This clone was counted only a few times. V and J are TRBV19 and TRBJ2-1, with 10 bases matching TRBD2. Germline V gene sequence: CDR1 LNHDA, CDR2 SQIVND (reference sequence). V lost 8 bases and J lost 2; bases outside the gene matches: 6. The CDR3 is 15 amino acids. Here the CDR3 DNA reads TGTGCCAGTGGGGGACTAGCGAGAACCTACAATGAGCAGTTCTTC. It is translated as CASGGLARTYNEQFF. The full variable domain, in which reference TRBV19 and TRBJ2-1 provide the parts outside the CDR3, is DGGITQSPKYLFRKEGQNVTLSCEQNLNHDAMYWYRQDPGQGLRLIYYSQIVNDFQKGDIAEGYSVSREKKESFPLTVTSAQKNPTAFYLCASGGLARTYNEQFFGPGTRLTVL.

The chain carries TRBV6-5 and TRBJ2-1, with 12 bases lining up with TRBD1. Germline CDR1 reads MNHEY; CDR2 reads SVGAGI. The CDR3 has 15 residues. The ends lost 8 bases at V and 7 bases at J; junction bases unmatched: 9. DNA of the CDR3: TGTGCCAGCCGACCGGGACAGGGGGCTTGGAATGAGCAGTTCTTC. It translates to CASRPGQGAWNEQFF.

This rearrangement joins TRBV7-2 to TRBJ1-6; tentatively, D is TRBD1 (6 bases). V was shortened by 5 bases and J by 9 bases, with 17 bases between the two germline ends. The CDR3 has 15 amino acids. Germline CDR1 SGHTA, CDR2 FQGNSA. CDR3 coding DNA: TGTGCCAGCAGCCGGGGGGCAGGGGAAGGTTCACCCCTCCACTTT. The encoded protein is CASSRGAGEGSPLHF.

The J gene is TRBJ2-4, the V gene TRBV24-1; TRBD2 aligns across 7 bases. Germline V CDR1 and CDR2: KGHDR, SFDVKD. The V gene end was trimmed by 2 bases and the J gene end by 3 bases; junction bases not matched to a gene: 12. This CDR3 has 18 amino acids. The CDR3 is CATSDSRGGARVKNIQYF. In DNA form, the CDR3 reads TGTGCCACCAGTGATTCTCGGGGAGGGGCACGGGTCAAAAACATTCAGTACTTC.

This CDR3 is CAISASNQPQHF. The CDR3 DNA reads as TGTGCCATCAGTGCGTCCAATCAGCCCCAGCATTTT. The chain uses TRBV10-3 and TRBJ1-5; D gene ambiguous. The germline V gene encodes CDR1 ENHRY and CDR2 SYGVKD. CDR3 length: 12 residues. V shed 4 bases and J shed 3 bases, with 4 bases lying between them.